A single sample is the source of the 17 T cell receptor beta chains below, sequenced in a study of technical replicates of blood from a handful of donors. Clones were read by immunoSEQ multiplex PCR, and TCRdb kept only the in-frame ones, dropping some. The sample lists 40,000 to 55,000 clones, about 96% occurring once. Sequencing was done on a sample of T cells isolated from PBMCs. The origin of the receptors is a human donor in good health.

This sequence joins TRBV6-5 and TRBJ2-7; weak D call: TRBD1 (7 bases). Germline CDR1 MNHEY, CDR2 SVGAGI. This CDR3 has 13 residues. Trimming took off 8 bases at V and 0 bases at J, with 11 bases between the two ends. In DNA, the CDR3 is TGTGCCAGCGCGGGACAGAACTCCTACGAGCAGTACTTC. Residues: CASAGQNSYEQYF.

This clone showed up just once. V and J are TRBV6-5 and TRBJ1-1; 8 bases align to TRBD1. Unmatched junction bases numbered 4, after V lost 4 bases and J lost 3 bases. The CDR3 spans 14 residues. In germline, CDR1 is MNHEY, CDR2 SVGAGI. As DNA, the CDR3 is TGTGCCAGCAGTTTACAGGGGGACTACACTGAAGCTTTCTTT. This gives the protein CASSLQGDYTEAFF.

This rearrangement joins TRBV29-1 to TRBJ2-1; D perhaps matches TRBD2 (6 bases). Germline values: CDR1 SQVTM, CDR2 ANQGSEA. Trimming took 2 bases from V and 10 from J, leaving 15 bases between them. The CDR3 spans 13 residues. The CDR3 reads CSVESGGNGEQFF. CDR3 sequence (DNA): TGCAGCGTTGAATCAGGAGGGAATGGAGAGCAGTTCTTC.

The chain joins TRBV4-2 to TRBJ2-1; TRBD2 might be the D (5 bases). Germline V gene sequence: CDR1 LGHNA, CDR2 YNFKEQ. This CDR3 region has 14 residues. Trimming shortened V by 1 base and J by 6 bases, and 10 bases separated the two germline ends. CDR3 sequence (DNA): TGTGCCAGCAGCCAAGCCCAGCGGATCAATGAGCAGTTCTTC. Translation: CASSQAQRINEQFF.

The chain uses TRBV4-3 and TRBJ2-1; 7 nucleotides line up with TRBD2. The CDR3 sequence is 18 residues long. Germline V gives CDR1 LGHNA, CDR2 YSLEER. J lost 0 bases, V lost 3 bases, and 11 bases had no gene match. Here the CDR3 DNA reads TGCGCCAGCAGCCAGACCATTTCGCTAGCGGCCTCCTACAATGAGCAGTTCTTC. Translated: CASSQTISLAASYNEQFF.

The CDR3 reads CASSRQEKLFF. CDR3 DNA: TGCGCCAGCAGCCGACAGGAAAAACTGTTTTTT. The chain employs TRBV4-1 and TRBJ1-4; TRBD1 might be the D (5 bases). Per germline, CDR1 MGHRA and CDR2 YSYEKL. The V and J ends lost 4 bases and 8 bases respectively, with 5 bases between them. This CDR3 spans 11 amino acids.

The rearrangement uses TRBV4-2 and TRBJ2-5, with 7 bases lining up with TRBD2. Germline lookup yields CDR1 LGHNA and CDR2 YNFKEQ. The CDR3 totals 17 residues. The trim removed 3 bases at V and 5 bases at J, leaving 15 bases unmatched. In DNA, the CDR3 is TGTGCCAGCAGCCATGACTCAAGGGCGGGAGAATCGGAGACCCAGTACTTC. It codes for CASSHDSRAGESETQYF.

V is TRBV19 and J is TRBJ2-2; 9 nucleotides agree with TRBD1. Trimming removed 5 bases from V and 8 bases from J; junction bases left unmatched: 9. The CDR3 has 15 amino acids. Germline V gives CDR1 LNHDA, CDR2 SQIVND (reference sequence). In DNA, the CDR3 is TGTGCCAGTAGTGCCCGCCGACAGGGGGAGGGGGAGCTGTTTTTT. This translates into CASSARRQGEGELFF.

J is TRBJ1-1 and V is TRBV25-1; D is perhaps TRBD1 (6 bases). V was cut by 10 bases and J by 4 bases, with 10 bases left in between. CDR3 length equals 11 residues. CDR1 and CDR2 from the germline V gene are MGHDK and SYGVNS. CDR3 amino acids: CATHRVTEAFF. As DNA, the CDR3 is TGTGCCACCCACAGGGTCACTGAAGCTTTCTTT.

The chain carries TRBV6-5 and TRBJ2-3; 15 nucleotides align to TRBD2. Germline V lookup: CDR1 MNHEY, CDR2 SVGAGI. The CDR3 sequence is 15 residues long. V trimming: 5 bases; J trimming: 6 bases; junction bases outside the gene matches: 3. CDR3 in amino acids: CASSGTSGRMDTQYF. In DNA form, the CDR3 reads TGTGCCAGCAGTGGGACTAGCGGGAGGATGGATACGCAGTATTTT.

The J gene is TRBJ1-1, the V gene TRBV29-1; 8 bases line up with TRBD1. V lost 7 bases, J lost 8 bases, and 15 bases stayed unmatched. From germline, CDR1 is SQVTM and CDR2 ANQGSEA. The CDR3 covers 14 residues. The CDR3 region is CSARLSDRGSEAFF. DNA for the CDR3: TGCAGCGCCCGGCTGTCTGACAGGGGAAGCGAAGCTTTCTTT.

This rearrangement joins TRBV9 to TRBJ2-2; D remains ambiguous. Germline assignment: CDR1 SGDLS and CDR2 YYNGEE. The germline V and J ends were trimmed by 3 bases and 0 bases, with 15 bases remaining between them. CDR3 length equals 17 residues. In DNA form, the CDR3 reads TGTGCCAGCAGCGCCTTACTAACCCCCGCGAACACCGGGGAGCTGTTTTTT. Amino acids: CASSALLTPANTGELFF.

The chain combines TRBV7-6 with TRBJ2-7; the match to TRBD1 covers 9 bases. J gave up 3 bases and V 1 base, and 4 bases lay outside the gene matches. The CDR3 extends over 15 amino acids. Per germline, CDR1 SGHVS and CDR2 FNYEAQ. For the CDR3, the DNA is TGTGCCAGCAGCTTAGGGGGACAGGGAGTCTACGAGCAGTACTTC. Translating gives CASSLGGQGVYEQYF.

J is TRBJ1-5 and V is TRBV5-6; unclear D gene. This CDR3 is 12 amino acids long. V lost 2 bases and J lost 4, with 4 bases in between. Germline lookup yields CDR1 SGHDT and CDR2 YYEEEE. CDR3 coding DNA: TGTGCCAGCAGCTTCGGGAATCAGCCCCAGCATTTT. Residues: CASSFGNQPQHF.

V is TRBV18 and J is TRBJ2-7; D is unclear. The germline V gene has CDR1 KGHSH and CDR2 LQKENI. V gave up 2 bases and J gave up 5 bases, with 13 bases separating them. The CDR3 is made up of 14 amino acids. The CDR3 DNA is TGTGCCAGCTCACCATTGTCAACGGGTGACGAGCAGTACTTC. It encodes CASSPLSTGDEQYF.

The V and J genes are TRBV7-9 and TRBJ2-3; 8 bases match TRBD1. V was pared by 3 bases and J by 3 bases, with 11 bases of the junction left unmatched. Germline loops: CDR1 SEHNR, CDR2 FQNEAQ (reference sequence). The CDR3 sequence is 17 residues long. The DNA of the CDR3 is TGTGCCAGCAGCTTTTCCTCAGGGGGCTGGATAACAGATACGCAGTATTTT. Translation gives CASSFSSGGWITDTQYF.

The chain carries TRBV6-4 and TRBJ2-3, with D perhaps TRBD1 (6 bases). CDR1 and CDR2 from the germline V gene are MRHNA and SNTAGT. V gave up 4 bases and J gave up 5 bases, with 10 bases separating them. CDR3 length: 13 residues. The CDR3 loop reads CASSGTGLDTQYF. Here the CDR3 DNA reads TGTGCCAGCAGTGGTACAGGGTTAGATACGCAGTATTTT.